This is a list of T cell receptor beta chains from one sample in a study of blood T cell repertoires in COVID-19. Method: immunoSEQ multiplex PCR; TCRdb's copy keeps in-frame clones and lacks some. Of hundreds of thousands of clones in the sample, 90% were seen once. The material sequenced was PBMCs or T cells enriched from blood (not recorded which). These receptor sequences come from a man aged 55 to 70 who had recovered from COVID-19. Both conserved end residues are part of each CDR3. Clone size is not always given. Where it is, it says once, few, many or a class for expanded clones.

TRBV6-5	TRBJ1-1	13	.	CASSPRGGTEAFF
TRBV30	TRBJ1-1	13	.	CAATASRGTEAFF
TRBV19	TRBJ1-6	17	once	CASSIGAVSSYNSPLHF
TRBV6-6	TRBJ1-1	15	once	CASSSPGQGVTEAFF
TRBV5-1	TRBJ2-7	14	.	CASSTGQGKAEQYF
TRBV13	TRBJ2-7	11	once	CASSFEREQYF
TRBV6-5	TRBJ2-5	16	few	CASSSRDPRDFETQYF
TRBV30	TRBJ1-2	13	once	CAWGGFTNYGYTF
TRBV12-5	TRBJ2-3	15	once	CASGLQRGSTDTQYF
TRBV6-5	TRBJ1-5	15	.	CASEGTGRSNQPQHF
TRBV29-1	TRBJ1-2	11	.	CSADRNYGYTF
TRBV6-6	TRBJ1-6	14	.	CASRETAYNSPLHF
TRBV30	TRBJ1-1	13	.	CAWSTGLGTEAFF
TRBV7-9	TRBJ1-2	14	.	CASSLTGPNYGYTF
TRBV9	TRBJ2-1	13	.	CASSQGGRDEQFF
TRBV12-3/TRBV12-4	TRBJ2-3	12	.	CASSPLSGTQYF
TRBV7-2	TRBJ2-7	15	few	CASSLGTSGYYEQYF
TRBV28	TRBJ1-2	13	.	CAIPLEAGYGYTF
TRBV6-6	TRBJ1-4	12	.	CASSFPGEKLFF
TRBV6-5	TRBJ1-3	14	.	CASKSQGTGNTIYF
TRBV29-1	TRBJ1-5	15	once	CSVADGLLGNQPQHF
TRBV7-7	TRBJ2-5	13	.	CASSRRLDGTQYF
TRBV9	TRBJ2-7	14	.	CASSVIDRGSEQYF
TRBV27	TRBJ2-6	16	.	CASSHDRNSGANVLTF
TRBV6-2/TRBV6-3	TRBJ2-2	16	.	CASSYSTKPNTGELFF
TRBV7-6	TRBJ2-1	18	few	CASSLARPGQGARNEQFF
TRBV19	TRBJ2-7	20	.	CASSKTSGRSFWTETYEQYF
TRBV6-2/TRBV6-3	TRBJ2-6	18	.	CASSYPNLTPAGANVLTF
TRBV4-2	TRBJ2-1	15	once	CASSQAGLAGPRAFF
TRBV30	TRBJ1-1	13	.	CAGTGQGWTEAFF
TRBV27	TRBJ1-1	16	.	CASNWGDREFGTEAFF
TRBV4-1	TRBJ2-3	17	.	CASSQDGPAISTDTQYF
TRBV6-5	TRBJ2-2	15	once	CASSYGTTNTGELFF
TRBV29-1	TRBJ1-6	13	.	CSVQTGGGSPLHF
TRBV2	TRBJ2-7	14	few	CASTSSGGVGEQYF
TRBV7-9	TRBJ2-7	15	.	CASSSRDSGGYEQYF
TRBV19	TRBJ1-4	15	.	CASSIVTATNEKLFF
TRBV5-4	TRBJ1-1	17	.	CASSKRGTGFMNTEAFF
TRBV6-5	TRBJ1-2	14	.	CASRLDSSPYGYTF
TRBV21-1	TRBJ1-2	13	once	CASSPGTEDGYTF
TRBV5-4	TRBJ2-3	15	.	CASSLRTGVTDTQYF
TRBV28	TRBJ1-1	13	.	CASSLSQNTEAFF
TRBV27	TRBJ2-3	13	.	CASSTQAADTQYF
TRBV29-1	TRBJ1-1	12	.	CSVSVKNTEAFF
TRBV29-1	TRBJ2-5	13	.	CSVSGTSGETQYF
TRBV18	TRBJ1-6	16	once	CASSPQGQGTNSPLHF
TRBV25-1	TRBJ2-2	12	once	CASRGGPGELFF
TRBV13	TRBJ2-7	12	.	CASSQYSGEQYF
TRBV5-1	TRBJ1-2	14	.	CASSTTGDADGYTF
TRBV7-9	TRBJ2-1	15	once	CASSPLAGGIDEQFF
TRBV27	TRBJ2-7	14	once	CASTRTGGDYEQYF
TRBV2	TRBJ1-1	12	.	CASGPFGTEAFF
TRBV6-5	TRBJ1-4	13	.	CASSRGGEQKLFF
TRBV6-5	TRBJ1-6	16	.	CASSYLGTAVNSPLHF
TRBV10-3	TRBJ1-2	17	.	CASQPVDQGARGYGYTF
TRBV29-1	TRBJ1-3	12	.	CSVWTGRNTIYF
TRBV5-1	TRBJ2-5	13	.	CASGGGIQETQYF